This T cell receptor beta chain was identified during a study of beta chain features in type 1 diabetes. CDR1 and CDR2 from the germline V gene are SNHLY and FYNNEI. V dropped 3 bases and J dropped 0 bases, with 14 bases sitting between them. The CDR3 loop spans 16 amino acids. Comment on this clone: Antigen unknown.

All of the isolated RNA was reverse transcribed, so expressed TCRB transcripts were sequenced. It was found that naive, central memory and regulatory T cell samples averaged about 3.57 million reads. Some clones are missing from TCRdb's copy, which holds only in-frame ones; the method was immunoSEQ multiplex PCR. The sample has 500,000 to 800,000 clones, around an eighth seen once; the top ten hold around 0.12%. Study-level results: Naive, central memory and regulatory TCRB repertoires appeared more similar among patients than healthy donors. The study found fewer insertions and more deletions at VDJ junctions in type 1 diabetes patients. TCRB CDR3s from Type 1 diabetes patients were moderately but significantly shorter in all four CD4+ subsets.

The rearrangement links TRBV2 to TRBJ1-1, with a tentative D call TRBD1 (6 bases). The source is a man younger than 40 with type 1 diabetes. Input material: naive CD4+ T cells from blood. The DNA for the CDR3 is TGTGCCAGCAGTGATGGGGGCAGGAAGTTGAACACTGAAGCTTTCTTT. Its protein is CASSDGGRKLNTEAFF.